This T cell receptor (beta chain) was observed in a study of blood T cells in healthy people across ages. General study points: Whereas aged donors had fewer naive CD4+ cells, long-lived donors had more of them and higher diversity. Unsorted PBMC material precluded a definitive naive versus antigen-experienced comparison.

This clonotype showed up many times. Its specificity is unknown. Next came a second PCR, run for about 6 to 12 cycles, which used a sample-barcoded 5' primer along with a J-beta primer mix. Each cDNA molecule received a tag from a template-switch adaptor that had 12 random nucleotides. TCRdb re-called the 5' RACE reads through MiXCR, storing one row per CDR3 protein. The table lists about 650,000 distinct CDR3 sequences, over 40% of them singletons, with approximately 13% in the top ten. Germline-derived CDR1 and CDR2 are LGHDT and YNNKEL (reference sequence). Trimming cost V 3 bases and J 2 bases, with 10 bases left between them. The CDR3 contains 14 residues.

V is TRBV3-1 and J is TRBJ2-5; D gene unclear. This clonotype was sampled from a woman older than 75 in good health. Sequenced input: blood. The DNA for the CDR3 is TGTGCCAGCAGCCATCGTCGGCAGCAAGAGACCCAGTACTTC. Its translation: CASSHRRQQETQYF.